One and the same sample provided the 11 T cell receptor beta chains below, sequenced in a study of T cells in localized non-small cell lung cancer. Here immunoSEQ multiplex PCR was the method, and the copy in TCRdb shows in-frame clones only, minus some. The table lists approximately 63,000 clones, roughly 90% of them singletons. Sequenced material: peripheral blood, taken before any cancer treatment. These receptors were taken from a man aged 35-75 years with stage I squamous cell lung carcinoma.

The V and J genes are TRBV6-5 and TRBJ2-5; D may be TRBD2 (5 bases). The CDR3 covers 15 residues. In germline, CDR1 is MNHEY, CDR2 SVGAGI. Trimming took 5 bases from V and 4 from J, leaving 17 bases between them. CDR3 DNA sequence: TGTGCCAGCAGTCGCGAGGACTTTCCACCAGAGACCCAGTACTTC. Translation: CASSREDFPPETQYF.

This clone showed up just once. The J gene is TRBJ2-7, the V gene TRBV5-4, with 9 bases identical to TRBD1. This CDR3 has 14 residues. V shed 0 bases and J 2 bases; nucleotides not matched to a gene: 0. The V gene's germline CDR1 is SGHNT and CDR2 YYREEE (reference sequence). Written as DNA, the CDR3 is TGTGCCAGCAGCTTGGGACAGGGGGCCTACGAGCAGTACTTC. This translates into CASSLGQGAYEQYF.

V is TRBV28 and J is TRBJ2-1; D is possibly TRBD2 (6 bases). V was pared by 6 bases and J by 4 bases, with 16 bases between. Germline loops: CDR1 MDHEN, CDR2 SYDVKM. The length of the CDR3 is 15 residues. The CDR3, as DNA: TGTGCCAGCAGAGGAACCGAGGAGGGTTACAATGAGCAGTTCTTC. The encoded protein is CASRGTEEGYNEQFF.

The genes are TRBV7-7 and TRBJ2-7; D may be TRBD1 or TRBD2 (5 bases each). The CDR3 extends over 16 amino acids. Looked up from germline, CDR1 is SSHAT and CDR2 is FNYEAQ (reference sequence). The CDR3: CVSRLPTRGVTYEQYF. The CDR3 bases are TGTGTAAGCAGACTACCGACAAGGGGCGTCACTTACGAGCAGTACTTC.

The V call is TRBV18, the J call TRBJ1-1, with D perhaps matching TRBD1 (6 bases). The germline V and J ends were trimmed by 5 bases and 2 bases, with 18 bases remaining between them. The CDR3 has 16 residues. Germline V gene sequence: CDR1 KGHSH, CDR2 LQKENI. The CDR3 sequence: CASSYGQSDLNTEAFF. CDR3 bases: TGTGCCAGCTCATACGGACAGTCCGATTTAAACACTGAAGCTTTCTTT.

This sequence joins TRBV28 and TRBJ1-2; possibly TRBD1 for D (5 bases). V was trimmed by 2 bases and J by 6 bases, leaving 13 bases between them. CDR1 MDHEN and CDR2 SYDVKM come from the germline V gene. This CDR3 is built from 14 residues. CDR3 sequence: CASSLNARVDGYTF. DNA for the CDR3: TGTGCCAGCAGTTTAAATGCCAGGGTAGATGGCTACACCTTC.

This chain connects TRBV2 to TRBJ2-7; D is unclear. The CDR3 runs 12 residues. CDR1 is SNHLY and CDR2 is FYNNEI in the germline V gene. V lost 2 bases, J lost 2 bases, and 4 bases lay in between. Written as DNA, the CDR3 is TGTGCCAGCAGTGAACAGCCCTACGAGCAGTACTTC. Translating it yields CASSEQPYEQYF.

This clone appeared a single time. The rearrangement uses TRBV7-2 and TRBJ2-5, with 7 bases that match TRBD2. V shed 1 base, J shed 6 bases, and the junction held 8 bases outside the gene matches. This CDR3 is 15 amino acids long. Per germline, CDR1 SGHTA and CDR2 FQGNSA. CDR3 sequence reads: CASSLVGGISQTQYF. The DNA for the CDR3 is TGTGCCAGCAGCTTAGTGGGGGGGATATCGCAGACCCAGTACTTC.

The chain links TRBV19 to TRBJ2-1; TRBD2 matches at 13 bases. Germline V CDR1 and CDR2: LNHDA, SQIVND (reference sequence). The CDR3 covers 15 residues. V was clipped by 3 bases and J by 9 bases; unmatched bases: 5. CDR3 coding DNA: TGTGCCAGTAGTATCGGACTAGCGGGAGTCAGTGAGCAGTTCTTC. Translating gives CASSIGLAGVSEQFF.

This chain links TRBV7-8 with TRBJ2-7, with D possibly being TRBD1 (6 bases). The CDR3 consists of 12 residues. CDR1 is SGHVS and CDR2 is FQNEAQ in the germline V gene. V was pared by 6 bases and J by 3 bases, with 9 bases between. CDR3 DNA sequence: TGTGCCAGCAGACAGGGTTACTACGAGCAGTACTTC. It yields the protein CASRQGYYEQYF.

The CDR3 spells CASTQPGAGLTEAFF. Written as DNA, the CDR3 is TGTGCCAGCACGCAGCCGGGGGCAGGACTCACTGAAGCTTTCTTT. The V gene is TRBV28, the J gene TRBJ1-1; D perhaps matches TRBD1 (6 bases). CDR1 MDHEN and CDR2 SYDVKM come from the germline V gene. The CDR3 consists of 15 residues. Deletions cut 7 bases from V and 4 bases from J, with 19 bases between.